This TCR beta chain was captured by sequencing in a study of chemoradiotherapy in HPV16-positive cancers. In the study overall: Functional T-cell assays on two HPV16-positive patients' cells defined candidate HPV-specific clones and common TCR motifs. Points from the study as a whole: Better recurrence-free survival went with HPV-responsive T-cell expansion in HPV16-positive patients. Candidate HPV-specific clones and E7-related TCR motifs grew in tumor during treatment.

The assay was immunoSEQ multiplex PCR, and TCRdb's table has in-frame clones only and misses some. In the table there are some 70,000 clones, almost 90% of which are singletons. Over chemoradiotherapy, repertoires were sampled more than once. The CDR3 runs 15 residues. Germline CDR1 is SGHDT and CDR2 is YYEEEE. V shed 4 bases, J shed 6 bases, and the junction held 6 bases outside the gene matches. Comment on this clone: The antigen is not known.

The source was blood, collected from a patient who underwent chemoradiotherapy. This clonotype was sampled from a human donor with HPV-associated anogenital cancer. V and J are TRBV5-6 and TRBJ1-5; 11 nucleotides align to TRBD1. This chain's CDR3 is CASSQRTGGVQPQHF. The CDR3 coding sequence is TGTGCCAGCAGCCAAAGGACAGGGGGCGTTCAGCCCCAGCATTTT.